What follows describes a single T cell receptor beta chain. Germline CDR1 and CDR2: SGHDN and FVKESK. CDR3 length: 14 amino acids. V lost 3 bases, J lost 3 bases, and 12 bases lay in between. The entry originates in a study of shared clonotypes between healthy human individuals. Generated by immunoSEQ multiplex PCR, the TCRdb table keeps only in-frame clones and is missing some. The table has some 1.5 million clones, 96% seen once. This chain uses TRBV14 with TRBJ2-7, with a weak D call TRBD1 (6 bases). Sequenced material: naive CD4+ T cells sorted from blood. The subset is: CD45RA+ positively selected. This sequence was found in a man aged 25-45 years in good health. The CDR3 sequence is CASSHRGQLYEQYF. The CDR3 bases are TGTGCCAGCAGCCATCGAGGACAGCTCTACGAGCAGTACTTC.